The rows below give T cell receptor beta chains drawn from one sample of a study of PD-L1 blockade in urothelial cancer. The data were produced by immunoSEQ multiplex PCR, yet TCRdb's version contains in-frame clones alone and is incomplete. The table has tens of thousands of clones, approximately 80% seen once; the top ten hold roughly 6.6%. The specimen comprised PBMCs, sampled around atezolizumab (anti-PD-L1) treatment. These receptors all stem from a man aged 35 to 55 with urothelial cancer. CDR3s include the opening cysteine and the closing phenylalanine or tryptophan. D genes are given only for firm matches. The listing skips clone size in some rows; elsewhere it reads once, few, many or a size class.

CDR3 DNA: TGCGCCAGTTCATACAGCTCCTACGAGCAGTACTTC
CDR3 protein: CASSYSSYEQYF
V gene: TRBV10-2
D gene: -
J gene: TRBJ2-7
clone size: -

CDR3 DNA: TGTGCCAGCAGCGTCGACGGGGTCTCCTACAATGAGCAGTTCTTC
CDR3 protein: CASSVDGVSYNEQFF
V gene: TRBV9
D gene: -
J gene: TRBJ2-1
clone size: -

CDR3 DNA: TGTGCCACCAGCAGAGATATAGCGGGAGGGCCGGAATCCGAGCAGTACTTC
CDR3 protein: CATSRDIAGGPESEQYF
V gene: TRBV15
D gene: TRBD2
J gene: TRBJ2-7
clone size: -

CDR3 DNA: TGCGCCAGCAGCCCCCAGACAGGAGGTGGAAACACCATATATTTT
CDR3 protein: CASSPQTGGGNTIYF
V gene: TRBV5-1
D gene: -
J gene: TRBJ1-3
clone size: -

CDR3 DNA: TGTGCCAGCAGCGCACTAGACCATTACCAAGATACGCAGTATTTT
CDR3 protein: CASSALDHYQDTQYF
V gene: TRBV9
D gene: -
J gene: TRBJ2-3
clone size: once

CDR3 DNA: TGTGCCAGTAGTATAAATAGGGGTAACACTGAAGCTTTCTTT
CDR3 protein: CASSINRGNTEAFF
V gene: TRBV19
D gene: -
J gene: TRBJ1-1
clone size: -

CDR3 DNA: TGTGCCAGCAGCTTGGGACAGATATATGGCTACACCTTC
CDR3 protein: CASSLGQIYGYTF
V gene: TRBV7-2
D gene: TRBD1
J gene: TRBJ1-2
clone size: -

CDR3 DNA: TGTGCCAGCACCACCCTGATAGGGGATTACAATGAGCAGTTCTTC
CDR3 protein: CASTTLIGDYNEQFF
V gene: TRBV28
D gene: -
J gene: TRBJ2-1
clone size: once

CDR3 DNA: TGTGCCATCAAAAGCGGCCAGGCCTACAATGAGCAGTTCTTC
CDR3 protein: CAIKSGQAYNEQFF
V gene: TRBV10-3
D gene: -
J gene: TRBJ2-1
clone size: once

CDR3 DNA: TGTGCCAGCAGTTATTCTACACTAGAAAAGCAGTTCTTC
CDR3 protein: CASSYSTLEKQFF
V gene: TRBV6-5
D gene: -
J gene: TRBJ2-1
clone size: -

CDR3 DNA: TGTGCCAGCAGGTCCGGGGCCTACGAGCAGTACTTC
CDR3 protein: CASRSGAYEQYF
V gene: TRBV28
D gene: -
J gene: TRBJ2-7
clone size: -

CDR3 DNA: TGTGCCAGCAGTGAACCCAAGCAGGGCGCAGATACGCAGTATTTT
CDR3 protein: CASSEPKQGADTQYF
V gene: TRBV25-1
D gene: -
J gene: TRBJ2-3
clone size: -

CDR3 DNA: TGTGCCAGCAGCTTACTCCAGGGGGCGGTGGCTGAAGCTTTCTTT
CDR3 protein: CASSLLQGAVAEAFF
V gene: TRBV5-4
D gene: TRBD1
J gene: TRBJ1-1
clone size: -

CDR3 DNA: TGTGCCTGGGCCCCTATGGGCATGACCGAAGCTTTCTTT
CDR3 protein: CAWAPMGMTEAFF
V gene: TRBV30
D gene: -
J gene: TRBJ1-1
clone size: -

CDR3 DNA: TGTGCCAGCAGTGATAGCGGGGGGATCTACGAGCAGTACTTC
CDR3 protein: CASSDSGGIYEQYF
V gene: TRBV6-1
D gene: TRBD2
J gene: TRBJ2-7
clone size: -

CDR3 DNA: TGTGCCAGCAGCTCTCCCCATAGCGGGACCCCCGGCCCAGATACGCAGTATTTT
CDR3 protein: CASSSPHSGTPGPDTQYF
V gene: TRBV7-2
D gene: TRBD2
J gene: TRBJ2-3
clone size: -

CDR3 DNA: TGTGCCAGCAGACTCCCCCTGATTGAAGATACGCAGTATTTT
CDR3 protein: CASRLPLIEDTQYF
V gene: TRBV2
D gene: -
J gene: TRBJ2-3
clone size: -

CDR3 DNA: TGTGCCAGCAGCCCCGACAGCGCCACGACGGGGGGGAGCACAGATACGCAGTATTTT
CDR3 protein: CASSPDSATTGGSTDTQYF
V gene: TRBV28
D gene: TRBD2
J gene: TRBJ2-3
clone size: -

CDR3 DNA: TGTGCCAGCAGTGAATTCGCTGGGAGTCAAGAGACCCAGTACTTC
CDR3 protein: CASSEFAGSQETQYF
V gene: TRBV25-1
D gene: -
J gene: TRBJ2-5
clone size: -

CDR3 DNA: TGCGCCAGCAGCTTCCCCCAGGAAGGCTATGGCTACACCTTC
CDR3 protein: CASSFPQEGYGYTF
V gene: TRBV5-1
D gene: -
J gene: TRBJ1-2
clone size: -

CDR3 DNA: TGTGCCAGTAGTGCGGACAGATATACTGAAGCTTTCTTT
CDR3 protein: CASSADRYTEAFF
V gene: TRBV19
D gene: -
J gene: TRBJ1-1
clone size: once

CDR3 DNA: TGTGCCAGCAGCGGGGGGGTAGCGCCACACAATGAGCAGTTCTTC
CDR3 protein: CASSGGVAPHNEQFF
V gene: TRBV5-4
D gene: TRBD2
J gene: TRBJ2-1
clone size: -

CDR3 DNA: TGTGCCAGCGGGAGGGCCAGTGAGGGCACAGATACGCAGTATTTT
CDR3 protein: CASGRASEGTDTQYF
V gene: TRBV21-1
D gene: -
J gene: TRBJ2-3
clone size: -

CDR3 DNA: TGCAGCGTAAAATCCGGGTCCAGGGCGTACGAGCAGTACTTC
CDR3 protein: CSVKSGSRAYEQYF
V gene: TRBV29-1
D gene: -
J gene: TRBJ2-7
clone size: -

CDR3 DNA: TGTGCCAGCACGTCTAACTATGGCTACACCTTC
CDR3 protein: CASTSNYGYTF
V gene: TRBV9
D gene: -
J gene: TRBJ1-2
clone size: -

CDR3 DNA: TGTGCCAGCGGCCCGGGGGAGGAGTACAATGAGCAGTTCTTC
CDR3 protein: CASGPGEEYNEQFF
V gene: TRBV2
D gene: -
J gene: TRBJ2-1
clone size: -

CDR3 DNA: TGTGCCAGCAGCGCGAAACTAGCGGGAGTCTGGACCGGGGAGCTGTTTTTT
CDR3 protein: CASSAKLAGVWTGELFF
V gene: TRBV13
D gene: TRBD2
J gene: TRBJ2-2
clone size: -

CDR3 DNA: TGTGCCAGCAGCTTGCGGGGAGGGACCACCGGGGAGCTGTTTTTT
CDR3 protein: CASSLRGGTTGELFF
V gene: TRBV7-3
D gene: TRBD2
J gene: TRBJ2-2
clone size: -

CDR3 DNA: TGCGCCAGCAGCTTCCCTCGGGGTAGCGGGACCAGCTTAATCTCCTACAATGAGCAGTTCTTC
CDR3 protein: CASSFPRGSGTSLISYNEQFF
V gene: TRBV5-1
D gene: TRBD2
J gene: TRBJ2-1
clone size: -